This TCR beta chain derives from a study of cytomegalovirus exposure and HLA in healthy donors. Study-level background: The approximately 110 validation repertoires used a platform that matched the one used for the 600 to 700 first-cohort repertoires, as a later analysis reported.

Sequencing used immunoSEQ multiplex PCR; TCRdb keeps in-frame clones, though not all of them. Here the sample spans some 240,000 clones, 70% to 90% being singletons. This clonotype was obtained from a woman aged 25 to 39 in good health and CMV-seropositive. The material sequenced was PBMCs.

This CDR3 is CASSQADGYTF. In DNA form, the CDR3 reads TGCGCCAGCAGCCAAGCGGATGGCTACACCTTC. V usage is TRBV4-1 and J usage is TRBJ1-2; no reliable D call. The germline V gene has CDR1 MGHRA and CDR2 YSYEKL. This CDR3 has 11 residues. With 1 base removed from V and 6 bases from J, the gap between germline ends came to 3 bases.